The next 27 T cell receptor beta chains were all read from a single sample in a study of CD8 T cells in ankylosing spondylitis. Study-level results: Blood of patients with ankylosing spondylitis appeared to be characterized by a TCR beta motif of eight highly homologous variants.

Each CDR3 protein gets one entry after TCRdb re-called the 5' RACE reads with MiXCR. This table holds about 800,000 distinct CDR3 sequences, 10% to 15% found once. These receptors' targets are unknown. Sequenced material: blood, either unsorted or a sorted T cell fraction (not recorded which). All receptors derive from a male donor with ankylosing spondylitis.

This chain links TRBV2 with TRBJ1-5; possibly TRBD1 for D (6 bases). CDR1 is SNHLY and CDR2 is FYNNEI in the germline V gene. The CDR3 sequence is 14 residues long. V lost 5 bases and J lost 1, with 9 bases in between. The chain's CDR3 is CASSHGQSNQPQHF. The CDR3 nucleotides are TGTGCCAGCAGTCATGGACAGAGCAATCAGCCCCAGCATTTT.

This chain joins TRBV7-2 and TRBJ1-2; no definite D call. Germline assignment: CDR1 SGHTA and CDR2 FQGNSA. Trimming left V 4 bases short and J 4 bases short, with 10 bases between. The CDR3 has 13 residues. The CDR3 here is CASSYAVGYGYTF. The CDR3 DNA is TGTGCCAGCAGCTACGCAGTCGGCTATGGCTACACCTTC.

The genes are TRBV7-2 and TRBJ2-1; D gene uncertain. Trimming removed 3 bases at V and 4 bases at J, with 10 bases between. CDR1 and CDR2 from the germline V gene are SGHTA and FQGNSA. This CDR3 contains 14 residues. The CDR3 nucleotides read TGTGCCAGCAGCTTTTTGGCTGTATACAATGAGCAGTTCTTC. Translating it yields CASSFLAVYNEQFF.

The CDR3 DNA is TGTGCCACCAGTGGCGGATCCACAGATACGCAGTATTTT. Translation gives CATSGGSTDTQYF. This chain connects TRBV24-1 to TRBJ2-3; no clear D gene. The CDR3 loop spans 13 amino acids. CDR1 KGHDR and CDR2 SFDVKD come from the germline V gene. The V gene lost 5 bases and the J gene lost 2 bases, with 7 bases spanning the gap.

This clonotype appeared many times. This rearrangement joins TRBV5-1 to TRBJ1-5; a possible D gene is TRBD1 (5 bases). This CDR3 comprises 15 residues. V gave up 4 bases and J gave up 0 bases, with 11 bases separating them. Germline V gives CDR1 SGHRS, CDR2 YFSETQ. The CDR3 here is CASSKGPYSNQPQHF. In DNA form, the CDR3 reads TGCGCCAGCAGCAAGGGACCGTATAGCAATCAGCCCCAGCATTTT.

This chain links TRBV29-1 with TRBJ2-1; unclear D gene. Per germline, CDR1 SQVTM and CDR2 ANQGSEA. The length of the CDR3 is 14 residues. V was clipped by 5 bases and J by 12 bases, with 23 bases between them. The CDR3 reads CSVPDRLPQDVQFF. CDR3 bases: TGCAGCGTTCCTGATCGGCTACCCCAGGACGTGCAGTTCTTC.

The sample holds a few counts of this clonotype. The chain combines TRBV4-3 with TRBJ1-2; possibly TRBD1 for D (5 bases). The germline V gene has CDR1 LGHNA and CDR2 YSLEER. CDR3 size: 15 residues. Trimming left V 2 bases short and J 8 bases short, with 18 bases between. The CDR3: CASSQNGPLKGGYTF. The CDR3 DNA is TGCGCCAGCAGCCAAAACGGGCCCCTAAAGGGGGGCTACACCTTC.

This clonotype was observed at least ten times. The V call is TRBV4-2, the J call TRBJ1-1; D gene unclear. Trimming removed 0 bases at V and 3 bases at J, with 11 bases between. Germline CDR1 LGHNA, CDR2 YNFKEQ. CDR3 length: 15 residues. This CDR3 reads CASSQEASIDTEAFF. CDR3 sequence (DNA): TGTGCCAGCAGCCAAGAGGCCAGTATAGACACTGAAGCTTTCTTT.

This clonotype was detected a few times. CDR3 amino acids: CSPSGQGGEAFF. Here the CDR3 DNA reads TGCAGTCCTTCGGGTCAGGGGGGGGAAGCTTTCTTT. The genes are TRBV20-1 and TRBJ1-1; 7 nucleotides line up with TRBD1. Per germline, CDR1 DFQATT and CDR2 SNEGSKA (reference sequence). Trimming cost V 8 bases and J 8 bases; bases outside gene matches: 11. The CDR3 is 12 residues long.

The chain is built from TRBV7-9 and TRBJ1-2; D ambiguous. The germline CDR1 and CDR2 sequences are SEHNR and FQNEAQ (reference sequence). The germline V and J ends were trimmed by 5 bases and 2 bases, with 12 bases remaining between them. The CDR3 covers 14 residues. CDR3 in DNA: TGTGCCAGCAGCCCGGTTGGTCACAACTATGGCTACACCTTC. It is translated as CASSPVGHNYGYTF.

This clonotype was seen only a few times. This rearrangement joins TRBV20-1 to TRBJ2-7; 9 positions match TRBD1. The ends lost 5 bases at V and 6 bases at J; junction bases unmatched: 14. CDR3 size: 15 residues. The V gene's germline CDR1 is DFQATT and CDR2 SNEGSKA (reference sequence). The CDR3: CSALRMGTGTGEQYF. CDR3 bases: TGCAGTGCTCTTAGAATGGGGACAGGGACGGGCGAGCAGTACTTC.

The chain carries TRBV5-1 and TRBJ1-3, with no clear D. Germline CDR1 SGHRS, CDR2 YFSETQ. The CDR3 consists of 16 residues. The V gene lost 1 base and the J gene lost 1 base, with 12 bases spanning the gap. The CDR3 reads CASSLSGRRSGNTIYF. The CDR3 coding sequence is TGCGCCAGCAGCTTGAGTGGACGCCGATCTGGAAACACCATATATTTT.

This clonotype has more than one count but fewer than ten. This CDR3 reads CASSPPSQFAETQYF. CDR3 in DNA: TGTGCCAGCTCACCACCAAGCCAGTTCGCAGAGACCCAGTACTTC. The chain carries TRBV18 and TRBJ2-5; D uncertain. The CDR3 is 15 amino acids. The germline V and J ends were trimmed by 0 bases and 4 bases, with 12 bases remaining between them. Germline assignment: CDR1 KGHSH and CDR2 LQKENI.

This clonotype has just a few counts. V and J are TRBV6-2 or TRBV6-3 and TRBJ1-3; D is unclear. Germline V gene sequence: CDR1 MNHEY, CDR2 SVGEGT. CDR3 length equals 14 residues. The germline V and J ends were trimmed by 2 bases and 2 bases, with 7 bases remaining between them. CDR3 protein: CASSYPATGNTIYF. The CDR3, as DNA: TGTGCCAGCAGTTACCCGGCAACTGGAAACACCATATATTTT.

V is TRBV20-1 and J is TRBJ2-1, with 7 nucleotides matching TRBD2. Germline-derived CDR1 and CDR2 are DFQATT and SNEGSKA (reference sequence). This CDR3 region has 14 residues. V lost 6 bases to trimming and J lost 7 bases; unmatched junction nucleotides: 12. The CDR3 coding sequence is TGCAGTGCCCGGGGGGTCTACCCCGGGAATGAGCAGTTCTTC. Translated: CSARGVYPGNEQFF.

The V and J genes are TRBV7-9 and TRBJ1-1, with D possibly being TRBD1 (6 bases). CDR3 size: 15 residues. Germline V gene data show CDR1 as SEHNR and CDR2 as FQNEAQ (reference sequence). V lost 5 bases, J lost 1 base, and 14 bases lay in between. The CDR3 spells CASSPQGQGNTEAFF. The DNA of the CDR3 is TGTGCCAGCAGCCCTCAGGGGCAGGGGAACACTGAAGCTTTCTTT.

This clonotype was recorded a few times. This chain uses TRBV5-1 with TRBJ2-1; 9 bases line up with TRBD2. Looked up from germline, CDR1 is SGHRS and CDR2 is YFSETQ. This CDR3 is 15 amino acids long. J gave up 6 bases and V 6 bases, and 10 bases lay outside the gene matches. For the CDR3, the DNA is TGCGCCAGCAAGATTGGCCTAGCGGGGTTCAATGAGCAGTTCTTC. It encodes CASKIGLAGFNEQFF. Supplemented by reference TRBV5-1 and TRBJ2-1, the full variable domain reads KAGVTQTPRYLIKTRGQQVTLSCSPISGHRSVSWYQQTPGQGLQFLFEYFSETQRNKGNFPGRFSGRQFSNSRSEMNVSTLELGDSALYLCASKIGLAGFNEQFFGPGTRLTVL.

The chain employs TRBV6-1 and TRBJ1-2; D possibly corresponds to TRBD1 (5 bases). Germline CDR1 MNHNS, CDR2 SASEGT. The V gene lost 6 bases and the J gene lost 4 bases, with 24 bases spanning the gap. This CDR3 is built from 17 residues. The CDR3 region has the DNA TGTGCCAGCAGCCCCCGGGTGGGAGGGGCCAACTTCTATGGCTACACCTTC. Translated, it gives CASSPRVGGANFYGYTF.

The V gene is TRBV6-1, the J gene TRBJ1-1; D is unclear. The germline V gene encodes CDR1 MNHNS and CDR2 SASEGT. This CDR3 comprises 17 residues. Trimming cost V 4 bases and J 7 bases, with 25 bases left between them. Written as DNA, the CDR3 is TGTGCCAGCAGTGGGCCTGTCGTAACTTACAAGGCCGTTGAAGCTTTCTTT. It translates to CASSGPVVTYKAVEAFF.

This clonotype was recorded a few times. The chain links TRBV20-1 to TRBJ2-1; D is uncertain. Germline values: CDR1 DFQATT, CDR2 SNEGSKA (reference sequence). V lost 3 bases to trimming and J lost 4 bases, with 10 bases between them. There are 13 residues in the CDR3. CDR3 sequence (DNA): TGCAGTGCTAGTGTCCGGTTATACAATGAGCAGTTCTTC. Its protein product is CSASVRLYNEQFF.

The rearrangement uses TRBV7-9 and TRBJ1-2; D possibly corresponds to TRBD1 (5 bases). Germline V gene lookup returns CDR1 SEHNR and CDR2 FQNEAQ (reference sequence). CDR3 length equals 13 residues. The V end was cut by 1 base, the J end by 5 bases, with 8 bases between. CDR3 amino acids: CASSLESGYGYTF. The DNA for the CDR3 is TGTGCCAGCAGCTTAGAATCAGGGTATGGCTACACCTTC.

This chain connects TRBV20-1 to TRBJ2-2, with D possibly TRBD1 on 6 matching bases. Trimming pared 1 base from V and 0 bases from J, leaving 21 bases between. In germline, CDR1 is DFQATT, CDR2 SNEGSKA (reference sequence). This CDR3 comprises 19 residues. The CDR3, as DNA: TGCAGTGCTAGAGGTCGTTTGGGGACCGGGACACCGAACACCGGGGAGCTGTTTTTT. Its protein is CSARGRLGTGTPNTGELFF.

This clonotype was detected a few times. DNA for the CDR3: TGCAGTGCTAGAGATCGTGGAGCTTTCTTT. This encodes CSARDRGAFF. This sequence joins TRBV20-1 and TRBJ1-1; D remains ambiguous. V shed 0 bases and J shed 10 bases, with 6 bases lying between them. The V gene's germline CDR1 is DFQATT and CDR2 SNEGSKA (reference sequence). The CDR3 contains 10 residues.

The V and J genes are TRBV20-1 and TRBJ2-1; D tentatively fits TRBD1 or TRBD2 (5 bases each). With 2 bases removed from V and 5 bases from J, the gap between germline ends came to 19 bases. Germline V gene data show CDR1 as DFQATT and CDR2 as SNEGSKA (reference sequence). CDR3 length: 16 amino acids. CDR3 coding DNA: TGCAGTGCTAGATCCCCGAGGGGTAACCCGAACAATGAGCAGTTCTTC. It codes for CSARSPRGNPNNEQFF.

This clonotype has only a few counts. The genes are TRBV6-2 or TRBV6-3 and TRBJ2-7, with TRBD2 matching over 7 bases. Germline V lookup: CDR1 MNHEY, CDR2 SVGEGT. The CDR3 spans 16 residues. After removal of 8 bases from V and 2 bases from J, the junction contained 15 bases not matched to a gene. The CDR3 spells CASSNRRASGTYEQYF. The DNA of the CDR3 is TGTGCCAGCTCAAACCGCCGGGCTAGCGGAACCTACGAGCAGTACTTC.

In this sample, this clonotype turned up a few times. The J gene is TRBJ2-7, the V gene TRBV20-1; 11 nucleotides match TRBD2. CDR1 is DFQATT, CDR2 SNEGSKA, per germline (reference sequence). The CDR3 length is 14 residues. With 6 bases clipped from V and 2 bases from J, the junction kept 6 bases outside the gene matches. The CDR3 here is CSATRLAGTYEQYF. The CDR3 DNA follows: TGCAGTGCGACGAGACTAGCGGGAACCTACGAGCAGTACTTC.

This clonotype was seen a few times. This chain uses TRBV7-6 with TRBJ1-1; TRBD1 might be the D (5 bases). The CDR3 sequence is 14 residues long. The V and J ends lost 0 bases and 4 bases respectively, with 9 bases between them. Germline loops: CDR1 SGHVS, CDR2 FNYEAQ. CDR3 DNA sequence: TGTGCCAGCAGCTTAGCGGGACGGATCACTGAAGCTTTCTTT. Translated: CASSLAGRITEAFF.